Listed here is a single T cell receptor (beta chain). As yet, its antigen is unknown. The data derive from a study of shared clonotypes between healthy human individuals. Whole-study findings and limits: Against clonotypes common to all four donors, non-shared ones had lower generation probabilities.

CDR3 length equals 17 residues. Trimming cost V 1 base and J 1 base, with 17 bases left between them. CDR1 is GTSNPN, CDR2 SVGIG, per germline (reference sequence). The table came from immunoSEQ multiplex PCR; TCRdb's copy has only in-frame clones and leaves some out. The data contain 850,000 to 1,200,000 clones, approximately 76% of them singletons. The receptor's source is a man aged 18 to 35 in good health. The chain links TRBV30 to TRBJ1-5; D perhaps matches TRBD1 (5 bases). Sample: memory CD4+ T cells sorted from blood. Subset here: CD45RA-negative fraction. In nucleotides, the CDR3 is TGTGCCTGGAGTGGAACCGCCGCCTGGGGCAGCAATCAGCCCCAGCATTTT. This gives the protein CAWSGTAAWGSNQPQHF.